This passage covers 28 T cell receptor beta chains from one sample sequenced in a study of cytomegalovirus exposure and HLA in healthy donors. PCR used 60 Vbeta primers and 13 Jbeta primers. Clones were read by immunoSEQ multiplex PCR, and TCRdb kept only the in-frame ones, dropping some. The data contain 150,000 or so clones, 60% to 80% of them singletons. Material: PBMCs. The receptor source for this set is a woman in her forties or fifties in good health and CMV-seropositive.

The chain recombines TRBV5-1 with TRBJ1-1, with D possibly matching TRBD1 (5 bases). In germline, CDR1 is SGHRS, CDR2 YFSETQ. V was pared by 0 bases and J by 1 base, with 10 bases between. The CDR3 runs 15 residues. CDR3 DNA: TGCGCCAGCAGCTTGGGGGAAACAGGGAACACTGAAGCTTTCTTT. It is translated as CASSLGETGNTEAFF.

The rearrangement links TRBV4-2 to TRBJ2-7; TRBD1 might be the D (6 bases). The CDR3 is 15 residues long. Trimming took off 1 base at V and 3 bases at J, with 13 bases between the two ends. Germline values: CDR1 LGHNA, CDR2 YNFKEQ. CDR3 in DNA: TGTGCCAGCAGCCAAGCAAGGGCAGGGGACTACGAGCAGTACTTC. Translation gives CASSQARAGDYEQYF.

The chain is built from TRBV18 and TRBJ1-1, with 8 bases aligning to TRBD1. With 5 bases clipped from V and 1 base from J, the junction kept 6 bases outside the gene matches. CDR3 length equals 15 residues. Germline lookup yields CDR1 KGHSH and CDR2 LQKENI. Here the CDR3 reads CASSTNRGENTEAFF. The CDR3 coding sequence is TGTGCCAGCTCAACTAACAGGGGGGAGAACACTGAAGCTTTCTTT.

The chain employs TRBV4-3 and TRBJ1-2; D is perhaps TRBD1 (6 bases). The CDR3 extends over 16 amino acids. The V gene lost 1 base and the J gene lost 3 bases, with 15 bases spanning the gap. Per germline, CDR1 LGHNA and CDR2 YSLEER. This CDR3 is CASSQVVTRGDYGYTF. The CDR3 DNA sequence: TGCGCCAGCAGCCAAGTGGTTACCAGGGGTGACTATGGCTACACCTTC.

This chain links TRBV5-4 with TRBJ2-5; D is ambiguous. Trimming stripped 1 base from V and 2 bases from J, with 6 bases between. Per germline, CDR1 SGHNT and CDR2 YYREEE (reference sequence). This CDR3 is built from 13 residues. In DNA, the CDR3 is TGTGCCAGCAGCTTGTTGGCACAAGAGACCCAGTACTTC. Protein: CASSLLAQETQYF.

V is TRBV9 and J is TRBJ2-5, with unresolved D. CDR1 is SGDLS and CDR2 is YYNGEE in the germline V gene. Deletions cut 4 bases from V and 0 bases from J, with 4 bases between. CDR3 length equals 12 residues. The CDR3 bases are TGTGCCAGCAGCCCCAACCAAGAGACCCAGTACTTC. Residues: CASSPNQETQYF.

The gene calls are TRBV9 and TRBJ2-5, with TRBD1 matching over 7 bases. V shed 0 bases, J shed 1 base, and the junction held 3 bases outside the gene matches. Germline CDR1 reads SGDLS; CDR2 reads YYNGEE. The CDR3 totals 15 residues. This CDR3 is CASSVEGAPQETQYF. The CDR3 nucleotides read TGTGCCAGCAGCGTAGAGGGGGCACCCCAAGAGACCCAGTACTTC.

The chain uses TRBV7-9 and TRBJ2-7; 8 bases map to TRBD1. Germline-derived CDR1 and CDR2 are SEHNR and FQNEAQ (reference sequence). The V segment lost 5 bases and the J segment 2 bases; nucleotides outside the gene matches: 5. The CDR3 covers 14 residues. CDR3 nucleotides: TGTGCCAGCAGCCTGGACAGGGTCACCTACGAGCAGTACTTC. It codes for CASSLDRVTYEQYF.

Concerning this clone: In the same sample, other DNA sequences code for this CDR3. The chain joins TRBV6-5 to TRBJ1-3; no clear D. Trimming shortened V by 0 bases and J by 4 bases, and 10 bases separated the two germline ends. The CDR3 contains 15 residues. From germline, CDR1 is MNHEY and CDR2 SVGAGI. CDR3 protein: CASSYSGGSGNTIYF. For the CDR3, the DNA is TGTGCCAGCAGTTACTCTGGAGGGAGCGGAAACACCATATATTTT.

The genes are TRBV4-1 and TRBJ1-4; D uncertain. V lost 1 base and J 8 bases, leaving 8 bases between the germline ends. The CDR3 runs to 13 residues. Germline V gene sequence: CDR1 MGHRA, CDR2 YSYEKL. The CDR3 sequence is CASSQVYVEKLFF. The CDR3 DNA reads TGCGCCAGCAGCCAAGTGTATGTGGAAAAACTGTTTTTT.

This clone has a single count. The chain is built from TRBV21-1 and TRBJ2-7; whether TRBD1, the table's D call, matches the DNA was not checked. TRBV21-1 is tagged as a pseudogene. The CDR3 runs to 15 residues. The CDR3: CATSRLGQATYEQYF. The DNA of the CDR3 is TGTGCCACCTCTCGGCTTGGGCAGGCCACCTACGAGCAGTACTTC.

The genes are TRBV4-1 and TRBJ1-1, with D possibly TRBD1 on 6 matching bases. The CDR3 runs 17 residues. The ends were cut back, 1 base at V and 4 bases at J, with 19 bases in the middle. Germline-derived CDR1 and CDR2 are MGHRA and YSYEKL. The CDR3 nucleotides are TGCGCCAGCAGCCAAGGCACACAGGGTTGGGAGACCACTGAAGCTTTCTTT. Its protein is CASSQGTQGWETTEAFF.

The CDR3 nucleotides read TGTGCCAGCAGTCCCCCCTTGGGGGGCTCCTACGAGCAGTACTTC. Protein product: CASSPPLGGSYEQYF. The rearrangement joins TRBV28 to TRBJ2-7; tentatively, D is TRBD2 (6 bases). V dropped 5 bases and J dropped 0 bases, with 14 bases sitting between them. The CDR3 runs to 15 residues. The germline CDR1 and CDR2 sequences are MDHEN and SYDVKM.

The CDR3 loop is CASSFRDSYEQYF. CDR3 nucleotide sequence: TGTGCCAGCAGTTTTCGGGACTCCTACGAGCAGTACTTC. The chain combines TRBV27 with TRBJ2-7, with D possibly being TRBD2 (5 bases). V was clipped by 3 bases and J by 0 bases, with 6 bases between them. From germline, CDR1 is MNHEY and CDR2 SMNVEV (reference sequence). The CDR3 runs 13 residues.

The J gene is TRBJ1-1, the V gene TRBV19; perhaps TRBD1 as D (5 bases). The V end was cut by 6 bases, the J end by 4 bases, with 15 bases between. The CDR3 totals 14 residues. From germline, CDR1 is LNHDA and CDR2 SQIVND (reference sequence). The CDR3: CASSRTTVSTEAFF. Written as DNA, the CDR3 is TGTGCCAGTAGCCGAACGACAGTGAGCACTGAAGCTTTCTTT.

This clone was found once. V is TRBV19 and J is TRBJ1-1; D gene uncertain. Looked up from germline, CDR1 is LNHDA and CDR2 is SQIVND (reference sequence). With 3 bases removed from V and 1 base from J, the gap between germline ends came to 12 bases. The CDR3 is made up of 15 amino acids. CDR3 amino acids: CASSILTGSNTEAFF. For the CDR3, the DNA is TGTGCCAGTAGTATCTTGACGGGATCGAACACTGAAGCTTTCTTT.

This clone was detected only a few times. The chain is built from TRBV6-6 and TRBJ2-5, with a weak D call TRBD1 (6 bases). Germline V lookup: CDR1 MNHNY, CDR2 SVGAGI (reference sequence). The CDR3 runs 15 residues. With 2 bases removed from V and 4 bases from J, the gap between germline ends came to 14 bases. CDR3 in amino acids: CASSYPGVARETQYF. The CDR3 nucleotides read TGTGCCAGCAGTTACCCAGGGGTTGCGAGAGAGACCCAGTACTTC.

This chain connects TRBV13 to TRBJ2-7; 9 nucleotides match TRBD1. This CDR3 is 16 amino acids long. In germline, CDR1 is PRHDT, CDR2 FYEKMQ (reference sequence). V was pared by 5 bases and J by 2 bases, with 10 bases of the junction left unmatched. The CDR3 loop is CASSANPGTGTYEQYF. In nucleotides, the CDR3 is TGTGCCAGCAGCGCGAATCCCGGGACAGGGACCTACGAGCAGTACTTC. Drawing the rest from reference TRBV13 and TRBJ2-7, the complete variable domain is AAGVIQSPRHLIKEKRETATLKCYPIPRHDTVYWYQQGPGQDPQFLISFYEKMQSDKGSIPDRFSAQQFSDYHSELNMSSLELGDSALYFCASSANPGTGTYEQYFGPGTRLTVT.

DNA of the CDR3: TGTGCCAGCAGCTTAGACCAGGTTAACTATGGCTACACCTTC. Protein sequence: CASSLDQVNYGYTF. This chain links TRBV7-9 with TRBJ1-2, with D unresolved. With 1 base removed from V and 1 base from J, the gap between germline ends came to 7 bases. The CDR3 has 14 amino acids. The germline CDR1 and CDR2 sequences are SEHNR and FQNEAQ (reference sequence).

The J gene is TRBJ1-1, the V gene TRBV7-9, with TRBD1 as a possible D gene (5 bases). The CDR3 is 16 amino acids. V dropped 5 bases and J dropped 7 bases, with 23 bases sitting between them. Per the germline V gene, CDR1 is SEHNR and CDR2 is FQNEAQ (reference sequence). For the CDR3, the DNA is TGTGCCAGCAGCCGGCCCGGGACGGGAGGAAGTAATGAAGCTTTCTTT. It translates to CASSRPGTGGSNEAFF.

The rearrangement uses TRBV5-6 and TRBJ1-2, with D tentatively TRBD1 (6 bases). CDR3 length equals 15 residues. Germline V gene data show CDR1 as SGHDT and CDR2 as YYEEEE. V lost 0 bases and J lost 5, with 14 bases in between. CDR3 amino acids: CASSLDLGAGYGYTF. CDR3 DNA sequence: TGTGCCAGCAGCTTGGATCTGGGGGCGGGTTATGGCTACACCTTC. Together with reference TRBV5-6 and TRBJ1-2, the CDR3 gives the full variable domain: DAGVTQSPTHLIKTRGQQVTLRCSPKSGHDTVSWYQQALGQGPQFIFQYYEEEERQRGNFPDRFSGHQFPNYSSELNVNALLLGDSALYLCASSLDLGAGYGYTFGSGTRLTVV.

The chain links TRBV29-1 to TRBJ1-1, with D possibly matching TRBD1 (5 bases). This CDR3 has 11 amino acids. The V and J ends lost 4 bases and 10 bases respectively, with 13 bases between them. From germline, CDR1 is SQVTM and CDR2 ANQGSEA. CDR3 amino acids: CSVVGGGGAFF. The CDR3 DNA sequence: TGCAGCGTTGTGGGAGGTGGGGGAGCTTTCTTT.

This clone was seen more than once but under ten times. The chain links TRBV30 to TRBJ1-6; D uncertain. Deletions cut 4 bases from V and 9 bases from J, with 16 bases between. Germline CDR1 reads GTSNPN; CDR2 reads SVGIG (reference sequence). The CDR3 covers 14 residues. The CDR3 bases are TGTGCCTGGACTGTACTAGGGCTAGGTTCACCCCTCCACTTT. This translates into CAWTVLGLGSPLHF.

The rearrangement uses TRBV7-9 and TRBJ2-3, with D perhaps TRBD2 (6 bases). Trimming removed 2 bases from V and 0 bases from J, with 9 bases in between. The germline V gene encodes CDR1 SEHNR and CDR2 FQNEAQ (reference sequence). The CDR3 contains 15 residues. CDR3 bases: TGTGCCAGCAGCTTACTAGGGACTAGCACAGATACGCAGTATTTT. Translation gives CASSLLGTSTDTQYF.

V is TRBV28 and J is TRBJ1-1; D unresolved. V was pared by 3 bases and J by 1 base, with 12 bases between. The V gene's germline CDR1 is MDHEN and CDR2 SYDVKM. CDR3 length: 15 residues. Here the CDR3 reads CASSFSLGGNTEAFF. The DNA for the CDR3 is TGTGCCAGCAGTTTTAGTTTGGGAGGGAACACTGAAGCTTTCTTT.

The V and J genes are TRBV30 and TRBJ2-5; TRBD1 aligns across 9 bases. The assigned J gene may be wrong: the sequence end matches TRBJ2-7 better. Germline CDR1 and CDR2: GTSNPN and SVGIG (reference sequence). This CDR3 spans 14 amino acids. The DNA of the CDR3 is TGTGCCTGGAGTGTAGGGGGACAGGGCTTCGAGCAGTACTTC. Translation: CAWSVGGQGFEQYF.

This clone came up a few times. The chain combines TRBV9 with TRBJ2-7, with no clear D. From germline, CDR1 is SGDLS and CDR2 YYNGEE. V gave up 1 base and J gave up 1 base, with 9 bases separating them. CDR3 length: 14 amino acids. CDR3 in amino acids: CASSVSRQSYEQYF. The CDR3 DNA reads TGTGCCAGCAGCGTAAGCAGGCAGTCCTACGAGCAGTACTTC.

This chain links TRBV18 with TRBJ1-5; D is undetermined. V gave up 4 bases and J gave up 0 bases, with 10 bases separating them. This CDR3 is built from 15 residues. The germline V gene has CDR1 KGHSH and CDR2 LQKENI. The DNA of the CDR3 is TGTGCCAGCTCACAGACGGGGTATAGCAATCAGCCCCAGCATTTT. Encoded protein: CASSQTGYSNQPQHF.